This TCR beta chain was found in a study of shared clonotypes between healthy human individuals. Study overall: Per donor, three plates held CD4 naive cells, three held CD4 memory, two held CD8 naive and one held CD8 memory.

Trimming stripped 3 bases from V and 4 bases from J, with 17 bases between. Germline lookup yields CDR1 SGHRS and CDR2 YFSETQ. This CDR3 contains 16 residues. Some clones are missing from TCRdb's copy, which holds only in-frame ones; the method was immunoSEQ multiplex PCR. The sample contains about 680,000 clones, about two thirds of which appear only once. There are many counts of this clone. Antigen specificity is unknown. Regarding the study as a whole: Approximately 5% was the fraction of naive CD4 clonotypes found shared across several donors.

The sequence was obtained from a woman aged 25 to 39 in good health. The sequencing sample was made of memory CD4+ T cells sorted from blood. The subset is: CD45RA-negative fraction. V and J are TRBV5-1 and TRBJ1-3; possible D gene TRBD1, 6 bases. The CDR3 region has the DNA TGCGCCAGCAGCTGGGACCTTGGGACACAGGGAAACACCATATATTTT. Protein product: CASSWDLGTQGNTIYF. The variable domain in full, completed from reference TRBV5-1 and TRBJ1-3, reads KAGVTQTPRYLIKTRGQQVTLSCSPISGHRSVSWYQQTPGQGLQFLFEYFSETQRNKGNFPGRFSGRQFSNSRSEMNVSTLELGDSALYLCASSWDLGTQGNTIYFGEGSWLTVV.